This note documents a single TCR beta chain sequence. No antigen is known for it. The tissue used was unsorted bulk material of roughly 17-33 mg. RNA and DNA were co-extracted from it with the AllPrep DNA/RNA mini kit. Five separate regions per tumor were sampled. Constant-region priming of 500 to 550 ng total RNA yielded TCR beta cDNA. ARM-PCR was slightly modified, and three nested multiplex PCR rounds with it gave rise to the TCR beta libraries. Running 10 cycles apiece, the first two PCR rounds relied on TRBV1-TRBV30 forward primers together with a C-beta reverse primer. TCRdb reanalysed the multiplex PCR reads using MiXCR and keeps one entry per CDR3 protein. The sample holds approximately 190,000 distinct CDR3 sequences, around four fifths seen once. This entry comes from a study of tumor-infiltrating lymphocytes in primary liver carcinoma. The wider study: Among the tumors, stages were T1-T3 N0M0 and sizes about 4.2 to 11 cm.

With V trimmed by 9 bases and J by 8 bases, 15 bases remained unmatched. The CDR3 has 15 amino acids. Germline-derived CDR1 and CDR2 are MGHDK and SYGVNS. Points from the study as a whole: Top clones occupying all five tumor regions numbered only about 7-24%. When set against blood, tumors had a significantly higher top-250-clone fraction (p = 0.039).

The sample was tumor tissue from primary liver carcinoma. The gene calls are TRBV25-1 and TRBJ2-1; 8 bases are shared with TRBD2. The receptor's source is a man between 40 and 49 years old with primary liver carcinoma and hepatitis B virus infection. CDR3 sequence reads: CASSGEERPIDEQFF. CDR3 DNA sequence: TGTGCCAGTAGCGGGGAGGAGCGCCCAATCGATGAGCAGTTCTTC.